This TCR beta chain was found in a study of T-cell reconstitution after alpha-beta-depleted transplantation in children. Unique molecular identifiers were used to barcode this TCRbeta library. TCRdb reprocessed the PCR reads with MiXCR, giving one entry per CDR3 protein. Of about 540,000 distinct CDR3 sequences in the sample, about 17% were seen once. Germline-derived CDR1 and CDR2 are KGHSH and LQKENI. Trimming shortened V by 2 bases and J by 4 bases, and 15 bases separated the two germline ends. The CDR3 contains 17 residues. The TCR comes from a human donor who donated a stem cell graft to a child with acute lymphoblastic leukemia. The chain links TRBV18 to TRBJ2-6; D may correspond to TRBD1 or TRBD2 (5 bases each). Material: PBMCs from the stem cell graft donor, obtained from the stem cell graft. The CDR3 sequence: CASSPIRPGTGANVLTF. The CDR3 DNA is TGTGCCAGCTCACCAATACGTCCGGGGACCGGGGCCAACGTCCTGACTTTC.